This paragraph covers one T cell receptor beta chain sequence. Its antigen remains unknown. Investigators pulled total RNA out of whole blood and did not sort T cells. The germline V gene encodes CDR1 DFQATT and CDR2 SNEGSKA (reference sequence). This CDR3 comprises 16 residues. The data originate from a study of monozygotic twins with inflammatory bowel disease. Findings and limits, study-wide: Background noise in patient repertoires may stem from differing immunosuppressive treatments.

TCRdb re-called the 5' RACE reads; one entry per CDR3 protein, DNA not given. The ten most abundant clones cover approximately 2% of a sample with 330,000 or so distinct CDR3 sequences. The chain recombines TRBV20-1 with TRBJ2-1; TCRdb calls TRBD2, which cannot be checked without DNA. This receptor was identified in a human donor with ulcerative colitis or Crohn's disease, or a healthy co-twin of an affected twin (not recorded which). The sequencing sample was made of blood. This CDR3 is CSARSSTSGRGNEQFF.